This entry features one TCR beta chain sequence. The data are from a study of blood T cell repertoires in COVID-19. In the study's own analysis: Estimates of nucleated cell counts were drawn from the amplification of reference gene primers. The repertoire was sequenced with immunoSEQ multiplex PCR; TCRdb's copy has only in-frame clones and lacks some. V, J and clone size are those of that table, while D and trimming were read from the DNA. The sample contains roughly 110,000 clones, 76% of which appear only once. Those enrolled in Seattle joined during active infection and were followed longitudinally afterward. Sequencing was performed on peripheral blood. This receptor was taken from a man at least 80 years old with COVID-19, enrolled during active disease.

CDR3 amino acids: CASSLIGGSSYNEQFF. CDR3 DNA sequence: TGTGCCAGCAGCTTGATCGGCGGGAGCTCCTACAATGAGCAGTTCTTC. This chain uses TRBV5-6 with TRBJ2-1; 7 nucleotides agree with TRBD2. The germline CDR1 and CDR2 sequences are SGHDT and YYEEEE. The CDR3 consists of 16 residues. The junction had 4 bases not matched to a gene; V was cut back by 1 base and J by 0 bases.